The rows below give T cell receptor beta chains drawn from one sample of a study of OX40 agonist ivuxolimab in advanced cancers. Using immunoSEQ multiplex PCR, the repertoire was profiled, and TCRdb retains in-frame clones only, with some absent. The data contain some 100,000 clones, 84% of them singletons. The sequences come from CD4+ or CD8+ T cells sorted from blood, collected in a trial of the OX40 agonist ivuxolimab. The receptors originated from an adult with an advanced solid tumor such as melanoma, head and neck, liver or kidney cancer. The CDR3 runs from the conserved cysteine through the conserved F or W. Each record gives: clone size, V gene, D gene, CDR3 length, J gene, CDR3 DNA, CDR3 protein. D genes are given only for firm matches. Size is omitted from some rows. Given values are once, few, many or a class for expanded clones.

size: once; V: TRBV19; D: NA; length: 14; J: TRBJ1-1; DNA: TGTGCCAGTAGATGGGGAGGCAGGAACACTGAAGCTTTCTTT; CDR3: CASRWGGRNTEAFF
size: NA; V: TRBV29-1; D: NA; length: 14; J: TRBJ1-2; DNA: TGCAGCGTTTTTAATCAGGGGAGTGGCTATGGCTACACCTTC; CDR3: CSVFNQGSGYGYTF
size: NA; V: TRBV9; D: NA; length: 15; J: TRBJ1-1; DNA: TGTGCCAGCAGAAAAATGCAGGGCGGGTACACTGAAGCTTTCTTT; CDR3: CASRKMQGGYTEAFF
size: few; V: TRBV10-2; D: NA; length: 16; J: TRBJ2-7; DNA: TGCGCCAGCAGTGAGGAACTAGCCGGGGCAGGATACGAGCAGTACTTC; CDR3: CASSEELAGAGYEQYF
size: NA; V: TRBV6-5; D: TRBD2; length: 16; J: TRBJ2-1; DNA: TGTGCCAGCAGTTTACGACTAGCGGGGGGCAACAATGAGCAGTTCTTC; CDR3: CASSLRLAGGNNEQFF
size: NA; V: TRBV19; D: TRBD1; length: 13; J: TRBJ2-7; DNA: TGTGCCAGTATTTCTGGGACAGGGGGAGAGCAGTACTTC; CDR3: CASISGTGGEQYF
size: NA; V: TRBV7-9; D: TRBD2; length: 13; J: TRBJ2-1; DNA: TGTGCCAGCAGCTCTAGCGGGGTCAATGAGCAGTTCTTC; CDR3: CASSSSGVNEQFF
size: NA; V: TRBV7-9; D: TRBD1; length: 15; J: TRBJ1-1; DNA: TGTGCCAGCAGCTCTATTTGGACAGGGGAGACTGAAGCTTTCTTT; CDR3: CASSSIWTGETEAFF
size: NA; V: TRBV12-5; D: NA; length: 14; J: TRBJ2-7; DNA: TGTGCTAGTGGTCCCGGGCAGGGCGGCTACGAGCAGTACTTC; CDR3: CASGPGQGGYEQYF
size: NA; V: TRBV19; D: NA; length: 13; J: TRBJ1-2; DNA: TGTGCCAGTAGTTCCTCAGGGAGTCATGGCTACACCTTC; CDR3: CASSSSGSHGYTF
size: once; V: TRBV6-4; D: TRBD2; length: 15; J: TRBJ2-3; DNA: TGTGCCAGCAGTGTAGCGGGAGCCGTGGGAGATACGCAGTATTTT; CDR3: CASSVAGAVGDTQYF
size: NA; V: TRBV19; D: TRBD1; length: 14; J: TRBJ2-7; DNA: TGTGCCAGCGGTAGGACAGGGGGTATTTACGAGCAGTACTTC; CDR3: CASGRTGGIYEQYF
size: NA; V: TRBV5-1; D: TRBD2; length: 16; J: TRBJ2-7; DNA: TGCGCCAGCAGCCTGATTACGGGACTAGCGGTCTACGAGCAGTACTTC; CDR3: CASSLITGLAVYEQYF
size: NA; V: TRBV5-8; D: NA; length: 15; J: TRBJ1-1; DNA: TGTGCCAGCAGCAAGCGACACGGCATGAACACTGAAGCTTTCTTT; CDR3: CASSKRHGMNTEAFF
size: NA; V: TRBV2; D: NA; length: 16; J: TRBJ2-3; DNA: TGTGCCAGCAGTGAAGAATATGGGGCGCGGGCAGATACGCAGTATTTT; CDR3: CASSEEYGARADTQYF
size: once; V: TRBV9; D: NA; length: 13; J: TRBJ2-3; DNA: TGTGCCAGCAGCGTAATGCTCACAGATACGCAGTATTTT; CDR3: CASSVMLTDTQYF
size: few; V: TRBV20-1; D: NA; length: 11; J: TRBJ1-1; DNA: TGCAGTGCTAGCGTGGACACTGAAGCTTTCTTT; CDR3: CSASVDTEAFF
size: few; V: TRBV4-1; D: NA; length: 14; J: TRBJ2-7; DNA: TGCGCCAGCAGCCAAGATGTCGGATACTACGAGCAGTACTTC; CDR3: CASSQDVGYYEQYF
size: once; V: TRBV4-3; D: NA; length: 15; J: TRBJ1-2; DNA: TGCGCCAGCAGCCAAGGCGGTCCGGACCTTTATGGCTACACCTTC; CDR3: CASSQGGPDLYGYTF
size: NA; V: TRBV11-2; D: TRBD1; length: 17; J: TRBJ1-2; DNA: TGTGCCAGCAGCTTATTCGGGACAGGGCAGCTAGGCTATGGCTACACCTTC; CDR3: CASSLFGTGQLGYGYTF
size: NA; V: TRBV7-2; D: TRBD2; length: 16; J: TRBJ2-7; DNA: TGTGCCAGCAGCTTAGGAGGGCTAGCGGGGACCTACGAGCAGTACTTC; CDR3: CASSLGGLAGTYEQYF
size: NA; V: TRBV10-3; D: TRBD2; length: 16; J: TRBJ2-3; DNA: TGTGCCATCAGTGAGTCGCCGGGGGGAAGCACAGATACGCAGTATTTT; CDR3: CAISESPGGSTDTQYF
size: NA; V: TRBV5-1; D: TRBD1; length: 16; J: TRBJ1-4; DNA: TGCGCCAGCAGCTTGGCTTTTTCGACAGGGGATGAAAAACTGTTTTTT; CDR3: CASSLAFSTGDEKLFF
size: NA; V: TRBV7-2; D: NA; length: 14; J: TRBJ1-5; DNA: TGTGCCAGCAGTGACGGACTTCCTAATCAGCCCCAGCATTTT; CDR3: CASSDGLPNQPQHF
size: NA; V: TRBV5-1; D: NA; length: 14; J: TRBJ2-3; DNA: TGCGCCAGCAGCTCTATCGGGGATACAGATACGCAGTATTTT; CDR3: CASSSIGDTDTQYF
size: NA; V: TRBV19; D: NA; length: 15; J: TRBJ1-3; DNA: TGTGCCAGTAGTACCGACAGTCGCTCTGGAAACACCATATATTTT; CDR3: CASSTDSRSGNTIYF
size: NA; V: TRBV6-6; D: NA; length: 14; J: TRBJ1-4; DNA: TGTGCCAGCAGTTTTCGGAAAAGCAGTGAAAAACTGTTTTTT; CDR3: CASSFRKSSEKLFF
size: NA; V: TRBV7-9; D: TRBD1; length: 15; J: TRBJ1-1; DNA: TGTGCCAGCAGCTTAGTGGGACAGGGGTTCACTGAAGCTTTCTTT; CDR3: CASSLVGQGFTEAFF
size: once; V: TRBV27; D: NA; length: 13; J: TRBJ1-3; DNA: TGTGCCAGCAGACCAGGGTCTGGAAACACCATATATTTT; CDR3: CASRPGSGNTIYF
size: NA; V: TRBV27; D: NA; length: 13; J: TRBJ2-7; DNA: TGTGCCAGCACCCGGGACGGATCCTACGAGCAGTACTTC; CDR3: CASTRDGSYEQYF
size: once; V: TRBV11-2; D: NA; length: 14; J: TRBJ1-1; DNA: TGTGCCAGCAGCTTAGTGACGGTGAACACTGAAGCTTTCTTT; CDR3: CASSLVTVNTEAFF
size: once; V: TRBV6-5; D: NA; length: 13; J: TRBJ2-1; DNA: TGTGCCAGCAGTTACTCGACTGGGGGCGAGCAGTTCTTC; CDR3: CASSYSTGGEQFF
size: NA; V: TRBV7-6; D: TRBD2; length: 16; J: TRBJ2-1; DNA: TGTGCCAGCAGCTTACTAGCGGGAGCTCAAGGAAATGAGCAGTTCTTC; CDR3: CASSLLAGAQGNEQFF
size: NA; V: TRBV7-9; D: TRBD2; length: 14; J: TRBJ2-5; DNA: TGTGCCAGCAGCTCCGGACTAGCGGAAGAGACCCAGTACTTC; CDR3: CASSSGLAEETQYF
size: NA; V: TRBV7-2; D: NA; length: 15; J: TRBJ1-3; DNA: TGTGCCAGCAGCTTAGCGGGAAGGCAAGGAAACACCATATATTTT; CDR3: CASSLAGRQGNTIYF
size: NA; V: TRBV7-2; D: NA; length: 13; J: TRBJ1-5; DNA: TGTGCCAGCAGCTTGGCTACCAATCAGCCCCAGCATTTT; CDR3: CASSLATNQPQHF
size: NA; V: TRBV10-3; D: TRBD1; length: 14; J: TRBJ1-1; DNA: TGTGCCATCAGGGACAGGGATCTGAACACTGAAGCTTTCTTT; CDR3: CAIRDRDLNTEAFF
size: NA; V: TRBV12-5; D: TRBD1; length: 15; J: TRBJ2-5; DNA: TGTGCTAGTGGTGCAACGGGACAGCCACAAGAGACCCAGTACTTC; CDR3: CASGATGQPQETQYF
size: NA; V: TRBV18; D: NA; length: 16; J: TRBJ2-6; DNA: TGTGCCAGCTCACCACTGCAGAACGCTGGGGCCAACGTCCTGACTTTC; CDR3: CASSPLQNAGANVLTF
size: NA; V: TRBV27; D: TRBD2; length: 18; J: TRBJ2-1; DNA: TGTGCCAGCAGTCCACTACTAGCGGGAGGGCCGGCCTACAATGAGCAGTTCTTC; CDR3: CASSPLLAGGPAYNEQFF
size: medium-sized; V: TRBV7-3; D: NA; length: 12; J: TRBJ2-7; DNA: TGTGCCAGCAGCTTGGGCGGCAGCGAGCAGTACTTC; CDR3: CASSLGGSEQYF
size: once; V: TRBV5-1; D: NA; length: 14; J: TRBJ1-5; DNA: TGCGCCAGCAGCTTGGAAGGGAAGGCCCAGCCCCAGCATTTT; CDR3: CASSLEGKAQPQHF
size: NA; V: TRBV5-1; D: TRBD1; length: 13; J: TRBJ2-5; DNA: TGCGCCACCGGGACAGGGGGTTATGAGACCCAGTACTTC; CDR3: CATGTGGYETQYF
size: NA; V: TRBV4-2; D: NA; length: 17; J: TRBJ1-3; DNA: TGTGCCAGCAGCCAAAAAGCCAGGGGCCAGGGTGGAAACACCATATATTTT; CDR3: CASSQKARGQGGNTIYF
size: few; V: TRBV5-1; D: NA; length: 13; J: TRBJ2-4; DNA: TGCGCCAGCAACGGGGAAGCCAAAAACATTCAGTACTTC; CDR3: CASNGEAKNIQYF
size: NA; V: TRBV5-1; D: NA; length: 15; J: TRBJ1-1; DNA: TGCGCCAGCAGCTTGGAGAACAGGCAGAACACTGAAGCTTTCTTT; CDR3: CASSLENRQNTEAFF
size: NA; V: TRBV19; D: NA; length: 13; J: TRBJ2-1; DNA: TGTGCCAGTAGACCAAGGAGTAACAATGAGCAGTTCTTC; CDR3: CASRPRSNNEQFF
size: NA; V: TRBV19; D: TRBD1; length: 17; J: TRBJ2-3; DNA: TGTGCCAGTAGTAAGGGGCACCGGGACAGGGCCACAGATACGCAGTATTTT; CDR3: CASSKGHRDRATDTQYF
size: NA; V: TRBV19; D: TRBD2; length: 16; J: TRBJ2-4; DNA: TGTGCCAGTAGTATTGGGTTGGGAGCGGGGGAGGACATTCAGTACTTC; CDR3: CASSIGLGAGEDIQYF
size: NA; V: TRBV7-8; D: NA; length: 16; J: TRBJ1-5; DNA: TGTGCCAGCAGTTTTCCCGCGGGAGGTCGGCATCAGCCCCAGCATTTT; CDR3: CASSFPAGGRHQPQHF
size: once; V: TRBV7-9; D: NA; length: 17; J: TRBJ2-7; DNA: TGTGCCAGCAGCTTAGCGCGGGGCAGTTCGAGCTCCTACGAGCAGTACTTC; CDR3: CASSLARGSSSSYEQYF
size: NA; V: TRBV21-1; D: NA; length: 15; J: TRBJ1-1; DNA: TGTGCCAGCAGCAAAGATCGGGGCAGGAACACTGAAGCTTTCTTT; CDR3: CASSKDRGRNTEAFF
size: NA; V: TRBV7-2; D: NA; length: 12; J: TRBJ1-5; DNA: TGTGCCAGCAGCCCCCCTGGGCAGCCCCAGCATTTT; CDR3: CASSPPGQPQHF